These 18 T cell receptor beta chains were sequenced from one sample in a study of blood T cells in healthy people across ages (dated by TCRdb to between 2014 and 2016). Receptor amplification or capture employed 5' RACE. Sequencer: Illumina HiSeq 2500. A second PCR of roughly 7 to 11 cycles was performed with a sample-barcoded 5' primer and a J-beta primer mix. Through fastp at Q25 and MiXCR, TCRdb rebuilt clones from the public reads, retaining in-frame beta chains. Rows are unified per CDR3 protein, each entry keeping the most common DNA and genes. Within this sample are 650,000 to 700,000 distinct CDR3 sequences, with about 51% of them counted one time only. The biggest ten clones account for roughly 12% of the sample. Sample: blood. These receptors all come from a woman older than 75 in good health.

V gene TRBV4-1 combines with J gene TRBJ2-1; D gene ambiguous. The V end was cut by 0 bases, the J end by 8 bases, with 11 bases between. The CDR3 covers 14 residues. Germline-derived CDR1 and CDR2 are MGHRA and YSYEKL. CDR3 sequence: CASSQDASQDEQFF. The CDR3 DNA reads as TGCGCCAGCAGCCAAGATGCCTCTCAGGATGAGCAGTTCTTC.

The V gene is TRBV5-1, the J gene TRBJ1-1; D may be TRBD1 (6 bases). Germline CDR1 and CDR2: SGHRS and YFSETQ. This CDR3 region has 16 residues. V lost 5 bases, J lost 4 bases, and 21 bases lay in between. As DNA, the CDR3 is TGCGCCAGCAGAAGTGGGAAGGGGGTCAAGAGCACTGAAGCTTTCTTT. Its translation is CASRSGKGVKSTEAFF.

This clonotype was observed many times. The rearrangement joins TRBV6-1 to TRBJ2-1; possibly TRBD1 for D (6 bases). V was clipped by 3 bases and J by 9 bases, with 24 bases between them. This CDR3 has 17 amino acids. The germline V gene has CDR1 MNHNS and CDR2 SASEGT. The CDR3 sequence: CASSETAARGHYGEQFF. In nucleotides, the CDR3 is TGTGCCAGCAGTGAGACAGCTGCCAGGGGTCATTATGGTGAGCAGTTCTTC.

Of note for this clonotype: Just one base apart from a much larger clone, this may be a read error. CDR3 sequence reads: CASSARGSSGYTF. The CDR3 DNA sequence: TGCGCCAGCAGCGCACGGGGTTCATCTGGCTACACCTTC. The V call is TRBV5-1, the J call TRBJ1-2, with D uncertain. CDR3 length: 13 residues. V was clipped by 4 bases and J by 7 bases, with 14 bases between them. Germline assignment: CDR1 SGHRS and CDR2 YFSETQ.

The V call is TRBV29-1, the J call TRBJ2-5; D gene ambiguous. The germline V and J ends were trimmed by 6 bases and 5 bases, with 13 bases remaining between them. CDR3 size: 12 residues. CDR1 SQVTM and CDR2 ANQGSEA come from the germline V gene. CDR3 region: CSVDRQEETQYF. In DNA form, the CDR3 reads TGCAGCGTAGACCGACAAGAGGAGACCCAGTACTTC. Based on the CDR3 plus reference TRBV29-1 and TRBJ2-5, the full variable domain is SAVISQKPSRDICQRGTSLTIQCQVDSQVTMMFWYRQQPGQSLTLIATANQGSEATYESGFVIDKFPISRPNLTFSTLTVSNMSPEDSSIYLCSVDRQEETQYFGPGTRLLVL.

CDR3 residues: CSIRVSEQYF. The CDR3 coding sequence is TGCAGCATCAGGGTTAGTGAGCAGTACTTC. The V call is TRBV29-1, the J call TRBJ2-5, with D possibly matching TRBD1 (5 bases). CDR1 SQVTM and CDR2 ANQGSEA come from the germline V gene. Trimming pared 8 bases from V and 11 bases from J, leaving 15 bases between. This CDR3 is 10 amino acids long.

This clonotype was counted at least ten times. The chain uses TRBV6-5 and TRBJ2-5, with 9 bases matching TRBD2. Germline V gives CDR1 MNHEY, CDR2 SVGAGI. The CDR3 sequence is 21 residues long. V was clipped by 2 bases and J by 3 bases; unmatched bases: 22. The chain's CDR3 is CASSYREIVPAVAGVEETQYF. For the CDR3, the DNA is TGTGCCAGCAGTTACCGGGAGATAGTGCCCGCGGTAGCGGGAGTGGAAGAGACCCAGTACTTC.

The sample holds a few counts of this clonotype. Given a much more abundant clone one base away, this may be a read error. This rearrangement joins TRBV12-3 or TRBV12-4 to TRBJ2-1, with TRBD1 as a possible D gene (5 bases). V was trimmed by 10 bases and J by 0 bases, leaving 10 bases between them. CDR3 length: 13 amino acids. CDR3 sequence reads: CATQGLSYNEQFF. The CDR3 coding sequence is TGTGCCACTCAGGGCCTCTCCTACAATGAGCAGTTCTTC.

This clonotype was seen repeatedly, ten times or more. The chain carries TRBV20-1 and TRBJ2-3; D unresolved. CDR3 length equals 12 residues. V was pared by 5 bases and J by 5 bases, with 11 bases between. The germline gives CDR1 DFQATT, CDR2 SNEGSKA (reference sequence). The CDR3 region is CSAWGIGDTQYF. Written as DNA, the CDR3 is TGCAGTGCTTGGGGAATAGGAGATACGCAGTATTTT.

There are many counts of this clonotype. This sequence joins TRBV20-1 and TRBJ2-3, with D tentatively TRBD2 (6 bases). This CDR3 is built from 15 residues. Per the germline V gene, CDR1 is DFQATT and CDR2 is SNEGSKA (reference sequence). V was trimmed by 5 bases and J by 0 bases, leaving 15 bases between them. The CDR3: CSAGGTSTSTDTQYF. In DNA, the CDR3 is TGCAGTGCTGGAGGGACCTCTACTAGCACAGATACGCAGTATTTT.

This clonotype has only a few counts. The chain joins TRBV20-1 to TRBJ2-1; D may match TRBD1 or TRBD2 (5 bases each). CDR3 length: 14 amino acids. CDR1 and CDR2 (germline): DFQATT, SNEGSKA (reference sequence). Trimming took 0 bases from V and 5 from J, leaving 11 bases between them. CDR3 in amino acids: CSAREWGWDNEQFF. The CDR3 nucleotides are TGCAGTGCTAGAGAGTGGGGGTGGGACAATGAGCAGTTCTTC.

Comment on this clonotype: This may arise from a read error, as a much more abundant clone is one base away. This chain links TRBV27 with TRBJ2-4; D possibly uses TRBD1 or TRBD2 (5 bases each). From germline, CDR1 is MNHEY and CDR2 SMNVEV (reference sequence). CDR3 size: 14 residues. The CDR3 bases are TGTGCCAGCGGTTTATATGGGGGCAAAAACATTCAGTACTTC. This translates into CASGLYGGKNIQYF.

The chain has TRBV15 and TRBJ2-1; 10 bases map to TRBD1. This CDR3 is built from 14 residues. V lost 5 bases to trimming and J lost 8 bases; unmatched junction nucleotides: 6. Germline V gene data show CDR1 as LNHNV and CDR2 as YYDKDF (reference sequence). The CDR3 loop is CATSPGQGLYEQFF. As DNA, the CDR3 is TGTGCCACCAGCCCGGGACAGGGGTTATATGAGCAGTTCTTC.

The sample holds a few counts of this clonotype. CDR3 in DNA: TGCAGTGCTAGTAGATTTCCGGACCCTGAAGCTTTCTTT. Protein product: CSASRFPDPEAFF. The chain carries TRBV20-1 and TRBJ1-1; D unclear. Germline V CDR1 and CDR2: DFQATT, SNEGSKA (reference sequence). This CDR3 spans 13 amino acids. Deletions cut 3 bases from V and 6 bases from J, with 14 bases between.

The rearrangement links TRBV3-1 to TRBJ1-2; the D is unclear. Germline-derived CDR1 and CDR2 are LGHDT and YNNKEL (reference sequence). V dropped 3 bases and J dropped 2 bases, with 13 bases sitting between them. The CDR3 contains 15 residues. The CDR3 DNA follows: TGTGCCAGCAGCCAGGGCCTCCAGTTGAACTATGGCTACACCTTC. This encodes CASSQGLQLNYGYTF.

As regards this clonotype: One base away lies a much larger clone, so this may be a sequencing read error. The chain recombines TRBV6-1 with TRBJ2-7, with 7 bases matching TRBD1. V was clipped by 5 bases and J by 1 base; unmatched bases: 8. Germline CDR1 and CDR2: MNHNS and SASEGT. This CDR3 spans 15 amino acids. The CDR3 is CASSKGPGGSYEQYF. In DNA form, the CDR3 reads TGTGCCAGCAGTAAAGGTCCAGGGGGTTCCTACGAGCAGTACTTC.

At least ten counts were recorded for this clonotype. The genes are TRBV10-3 and TRBJ2-3, with 9 bases aligning to TRBD1. There are 14 residues in the CDR3. Germline V gene sequence: CDR1 ENHRY, CDR2 SYGVKD. The J segment lost 7 bases and the V segment lost 1 base, leaving 3 bases of the junction unmatched. The CDR3 DNA sequence: TGTGCCATCAGTGAGTTGGGACAGGGAAATACGCAGTATTTT. Translating it yields CAISELGQGNTQYF.

This clonotype was detected a few times. This chain uses TRBV29-1 with TRBJ2-3; no clear D gene. The ends were cut back, 0 bases at V and 0 bases at J, with 10 bases in the middle. The CDR3 has 15 residues. Germline V gene lookup returns CDR1 SQVTM and CDR2 ANQGSEA. CDR3 coding DNA: TGCAGCGTTGAAGATCGGCGGTCTAGCACAGATACGCAGTATTTT. Its protein product is CSVEDRRSSTDTQYF.